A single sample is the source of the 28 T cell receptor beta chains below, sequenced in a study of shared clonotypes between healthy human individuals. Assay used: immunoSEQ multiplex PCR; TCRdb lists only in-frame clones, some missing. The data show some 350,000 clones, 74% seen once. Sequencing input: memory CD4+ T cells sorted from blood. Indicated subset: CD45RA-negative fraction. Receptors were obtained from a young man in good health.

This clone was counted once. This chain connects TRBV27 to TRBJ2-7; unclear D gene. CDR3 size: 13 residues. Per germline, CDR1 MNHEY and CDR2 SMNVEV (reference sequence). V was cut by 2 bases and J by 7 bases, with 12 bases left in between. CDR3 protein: CASSLTRVGEQYF. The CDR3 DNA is TGTGCCAGCAGTTTAACCCGGGTGGGTGAGCAGTACTTC.

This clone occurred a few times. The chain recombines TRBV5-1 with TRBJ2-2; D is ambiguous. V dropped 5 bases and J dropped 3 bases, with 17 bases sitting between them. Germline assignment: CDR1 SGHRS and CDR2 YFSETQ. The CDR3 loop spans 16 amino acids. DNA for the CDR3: TGCGCCAGCAGTTGGCAGGCCCGAGTGGACACCGGGGAGCTGTTTTTT. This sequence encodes CASSWQARVDTGELFF.

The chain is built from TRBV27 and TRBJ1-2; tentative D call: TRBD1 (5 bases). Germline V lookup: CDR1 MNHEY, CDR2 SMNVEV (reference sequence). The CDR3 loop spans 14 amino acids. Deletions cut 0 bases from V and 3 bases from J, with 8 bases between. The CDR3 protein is CASSLSGLYYGYTF. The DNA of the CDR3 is TGTGCCAGCAGTTTATCGGGACTCTACTATGGCTACACCTTC.

CDR3 DNA sequence: TGTGCCAGTAGGAGGTCGCAGGGCGGGTCCGGGAACACTGAAGCTTTCTTT. Encoded protein: CASRRSQGGSGNTEAFF. The genes are TRBV19 and TRBJ1-1; tentative D call: TRBD1 (5 bases). V shed 6 bases and J shed 1 base, with 21 bases lying between them. The CDR3 extends over 17 amino acids. The germline gives CDR1 LNHDA, CDR2 SQIVND (reference sequence).

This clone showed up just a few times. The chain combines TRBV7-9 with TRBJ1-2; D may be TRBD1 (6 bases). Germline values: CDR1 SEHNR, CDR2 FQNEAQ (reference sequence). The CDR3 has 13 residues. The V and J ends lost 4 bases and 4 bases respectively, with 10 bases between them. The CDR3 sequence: CASSSQGSYGYTF. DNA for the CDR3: TGTGCCAGCAGCTCACAGGGTTCCTATGGCTACACCTTC.

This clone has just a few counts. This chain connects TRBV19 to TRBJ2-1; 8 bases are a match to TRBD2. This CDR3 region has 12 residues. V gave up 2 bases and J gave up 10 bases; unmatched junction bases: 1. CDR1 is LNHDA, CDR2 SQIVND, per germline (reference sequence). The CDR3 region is CASSILAGEQFF. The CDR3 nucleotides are TGTGCCAGTAGTATATTAGCGGGAGAGCAGTTCTTC.

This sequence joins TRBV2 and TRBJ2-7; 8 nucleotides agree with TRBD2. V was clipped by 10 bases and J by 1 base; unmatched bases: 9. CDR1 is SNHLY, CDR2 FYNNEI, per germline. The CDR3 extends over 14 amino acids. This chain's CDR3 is CATRKREFSYEQYF. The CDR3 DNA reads TGTGCCACTCGAAAGCGGGAGTTTTCCTACGAGCAGTACTTC.

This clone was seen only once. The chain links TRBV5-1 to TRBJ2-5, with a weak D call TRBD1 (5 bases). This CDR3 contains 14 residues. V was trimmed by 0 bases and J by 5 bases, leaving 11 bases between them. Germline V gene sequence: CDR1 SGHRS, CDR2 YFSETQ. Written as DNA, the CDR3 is TGCGCCAGCAGCTTGGAGGGCAGGGTTGAGACCCAGTACTTC. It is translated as CASSLEGRVETQYF. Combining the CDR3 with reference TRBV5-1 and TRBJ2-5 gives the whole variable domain KAGVTQTPRYLIKTRGQQVTLSCSPISGHRSVSWYQQTPGQGLQFLFEYFSETQRNKGNFPGRFSGRQFSNSRSEMNVSTLELGDSALYLCASSLEGRVETQYFGPGTRLLVL.

The CDR3 region has the DNA TGTGCCAGCACCCAACCCCCCGACACGGGAGGCTACACCTTC. Protein product: CASTQPPDTGGYTF. The rearrangement uses TRBV5-5 and TRBJ1-2, with D unclear. This CDR3 has 14 amino acids. V lost 6 bases to trimming and J lost 8 bases, with 20 bases between them. Germline V gene data show CDR1 as SGHKS and CDR2 as YYEKEE (reference sequence).

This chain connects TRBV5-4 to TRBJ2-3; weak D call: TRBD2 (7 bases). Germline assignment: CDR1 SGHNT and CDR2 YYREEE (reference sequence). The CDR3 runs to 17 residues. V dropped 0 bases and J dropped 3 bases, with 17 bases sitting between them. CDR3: CASSLEGGGRGTDTQYF. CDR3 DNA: TGTGCCAGCAGCTTGGAGGGGGGCGGGAGAGGGACAGATACGCAGTATTTT. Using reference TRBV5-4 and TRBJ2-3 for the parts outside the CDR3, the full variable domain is ETGVTQSPTHLIKTRGQQVTLRCSSQSGHNTVSWYQQALGQGPQFIFQYYREEENGRGNFPPRFSGLQFPNYSSELNVNALELDDSALYLCASSLEGGGRGTDTQYFGPGTRLTVL.

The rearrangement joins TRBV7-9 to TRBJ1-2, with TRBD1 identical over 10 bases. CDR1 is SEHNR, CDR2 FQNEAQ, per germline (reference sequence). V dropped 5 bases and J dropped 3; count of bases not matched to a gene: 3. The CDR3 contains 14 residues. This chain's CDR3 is CASSPGTGDYGYTF. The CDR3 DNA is TGTGCCAGCAGCCCGGGGACAGGGGACTATGGCTACACCTTC.

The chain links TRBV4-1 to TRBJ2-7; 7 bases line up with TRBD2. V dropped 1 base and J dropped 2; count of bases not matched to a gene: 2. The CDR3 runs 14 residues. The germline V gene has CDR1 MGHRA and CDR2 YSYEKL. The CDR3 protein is CASSQAGLPYEQYF. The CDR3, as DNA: TGCGCCAGCAGCCAAGCGGGACTACCCTACGAGCAGTACTTC.

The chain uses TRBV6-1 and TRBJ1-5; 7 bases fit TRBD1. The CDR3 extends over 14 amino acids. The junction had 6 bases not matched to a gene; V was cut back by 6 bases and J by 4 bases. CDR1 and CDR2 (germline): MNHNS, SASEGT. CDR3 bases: TGTGCCAGCAGGGACGGGACAGCTAATCAGCCCCAGCATTTT. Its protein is CASRDGTANQPQHF.

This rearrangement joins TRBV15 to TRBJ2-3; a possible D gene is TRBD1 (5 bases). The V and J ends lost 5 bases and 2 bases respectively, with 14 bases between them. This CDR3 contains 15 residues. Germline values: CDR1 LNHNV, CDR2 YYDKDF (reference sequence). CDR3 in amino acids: CATSLTGSDTDTQYF. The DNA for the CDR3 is TGTGCCACCAGCCTAACAGGTTCTGACACAGATACGCAGTATTTT.

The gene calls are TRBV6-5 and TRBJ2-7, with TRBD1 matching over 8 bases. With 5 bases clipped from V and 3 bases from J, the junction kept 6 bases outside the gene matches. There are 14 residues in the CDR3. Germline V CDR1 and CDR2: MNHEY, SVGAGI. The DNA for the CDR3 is TGTGCCAGCAGTGGCCGCGGACAGGGCTACGAGCAGTACTTC. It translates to CASSGRGQGYEQYF.

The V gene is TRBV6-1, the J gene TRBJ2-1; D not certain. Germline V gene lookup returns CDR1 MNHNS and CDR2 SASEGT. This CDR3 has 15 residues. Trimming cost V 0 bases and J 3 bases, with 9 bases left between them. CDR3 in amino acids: CASSEADGGYNEQFF. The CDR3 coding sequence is TGTGCCAGCAGTGAAGCCGATGGTGGCTACAATGAGCAGTTCTTC.

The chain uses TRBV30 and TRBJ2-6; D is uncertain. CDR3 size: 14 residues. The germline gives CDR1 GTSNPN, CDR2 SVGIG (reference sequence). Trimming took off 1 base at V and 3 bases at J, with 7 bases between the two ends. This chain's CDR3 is CAWSALGGANVLTF. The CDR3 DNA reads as TGTGCCTGGAGTGCTTTGGGTGGGGCCAACGTCCTGACTTTC. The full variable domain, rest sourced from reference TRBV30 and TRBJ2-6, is SQTIHQWPATLVQPVGSPLSLECTVEGTSNPNLYWYRQAAGRGLQLLFYSVGIGQISSEVPQNLSASRPQDRQFILSSKKLLLSDSGFYLCAWSALGGANVLTFGAGSRLTVL.

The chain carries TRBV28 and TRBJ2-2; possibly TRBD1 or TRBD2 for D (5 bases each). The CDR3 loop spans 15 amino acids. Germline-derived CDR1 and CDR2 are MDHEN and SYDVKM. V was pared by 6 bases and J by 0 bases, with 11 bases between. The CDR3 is CASSLGDPNTGELFF. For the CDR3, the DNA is TGTGCCAGCAGCCTAGGGGACCCGAACACCGGGGAGCTGTTTTTT.

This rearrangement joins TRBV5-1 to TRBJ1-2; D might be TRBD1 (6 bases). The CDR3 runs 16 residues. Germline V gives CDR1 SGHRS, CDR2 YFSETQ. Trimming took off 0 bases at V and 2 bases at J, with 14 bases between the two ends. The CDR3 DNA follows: TGCGCCAGCAGCTTGGGGGACACTGGTTTCAACTATGGCTACACCTTC. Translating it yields CASSLGDTGFNYGYTF.

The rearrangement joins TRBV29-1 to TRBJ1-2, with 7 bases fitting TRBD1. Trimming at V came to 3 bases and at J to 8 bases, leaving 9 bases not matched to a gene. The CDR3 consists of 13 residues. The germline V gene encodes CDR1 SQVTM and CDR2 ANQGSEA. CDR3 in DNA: TGCAGCGTTGACGAGGAGGGGGCCGGAGGCTACACCTTC. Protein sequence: CSVDEEGAGGYTF.

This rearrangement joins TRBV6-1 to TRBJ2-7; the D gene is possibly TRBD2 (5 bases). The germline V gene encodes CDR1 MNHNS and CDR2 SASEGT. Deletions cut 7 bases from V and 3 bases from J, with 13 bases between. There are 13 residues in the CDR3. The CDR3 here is CASTARAGYEQYF. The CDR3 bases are TGTGCCAGCACTGCGAGGGCGGGCTACGAGCAGTACTTC.

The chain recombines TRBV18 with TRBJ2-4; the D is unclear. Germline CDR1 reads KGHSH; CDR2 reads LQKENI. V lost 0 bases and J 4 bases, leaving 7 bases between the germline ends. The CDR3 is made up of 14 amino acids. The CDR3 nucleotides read TGTGCCAGCTCACCACCGGACGGGAAAAACATTCAGTACTTC. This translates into CASSPPDGKNIQYF.

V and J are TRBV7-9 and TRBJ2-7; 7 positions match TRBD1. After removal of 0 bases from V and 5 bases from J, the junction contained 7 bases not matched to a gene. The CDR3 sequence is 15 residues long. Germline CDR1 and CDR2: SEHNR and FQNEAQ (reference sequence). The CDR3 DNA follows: TGTGCCAGCAGCTTAGCACAGGGGTTGTCCCACGAGCAGTACTTC. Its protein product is CASSLAQGLSHEQYF.

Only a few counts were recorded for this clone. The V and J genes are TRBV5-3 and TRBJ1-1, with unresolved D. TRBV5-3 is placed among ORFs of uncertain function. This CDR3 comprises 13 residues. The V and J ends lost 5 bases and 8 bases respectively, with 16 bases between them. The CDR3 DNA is TGTGCCAGAAGGGGCGGGAATCCGTCGGAAGCTTTCTTT. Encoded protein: CARRGGNPSEAFF.

CDR3 bases: TGTGCCAGCAGCCCTAAATTTGACAGCTACACTGAAGCTTTCTTT. Its translation: CASSPKFDSYTEAFF. The genes are TRBV7-8 and TRBJ1-1; a possible D gene is TRBD1 (5 bases). Germline V gene sequence: CDR1 SGHVS, CDR2 FQNEAQ. Trimming stripped 5 bases from V and 3 bases from J, with 16 bases between. This CDR3 spans 15 amino acids.

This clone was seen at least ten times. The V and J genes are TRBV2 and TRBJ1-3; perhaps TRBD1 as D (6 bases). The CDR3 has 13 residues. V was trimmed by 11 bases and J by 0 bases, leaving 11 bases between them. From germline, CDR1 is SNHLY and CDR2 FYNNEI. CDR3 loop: CAGGQSSGNTIYF. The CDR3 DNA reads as TGTGCCGGAGGACAGAGCTCTGGAAACACCATATATTTT.

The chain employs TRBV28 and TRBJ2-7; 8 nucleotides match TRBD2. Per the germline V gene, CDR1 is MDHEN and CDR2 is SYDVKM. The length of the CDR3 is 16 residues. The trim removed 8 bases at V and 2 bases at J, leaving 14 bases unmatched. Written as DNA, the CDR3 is TGTGCCAGCCGTGCCCTGTTGGCGGGAGGTCCCTACGAGCAGTACTTC. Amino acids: CASRALLAGGPYEQYF.

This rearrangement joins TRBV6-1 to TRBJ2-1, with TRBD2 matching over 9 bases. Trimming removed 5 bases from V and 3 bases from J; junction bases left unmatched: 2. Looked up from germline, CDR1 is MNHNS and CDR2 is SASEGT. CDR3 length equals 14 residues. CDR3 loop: CASSLAGIYNEQFF. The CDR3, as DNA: TGTGCCAGCAGTCTAGCGGGAATCTACAATGAGCAGTTCTTC.